This T cell receptor beta chain was documented in a study of T cells after yellow fever vaccination. This clonotype was seen many times. Trimming removed 5 bases at V and 0 bases at J, with 12 bases between. The length of the CDR3 is 16 residues. Germline V CDR1 and CDR2: SGHRS, YFSETQ. TCRdb re-analysed the 5' RACE reads in MiXCR, keeping a single row per CDR3 protein. The sample records over 300,000 distinct CDR3 sequences, approximately 3.8% being singletons. This clonotype was sampled from a man between 18 and 29 years old who received the YFV17D yellow fever vaccine. The gene calls are TRBV5-1 and TRBJ1-6; D gene uncertain. Material: PBMCs, obtained on the day of the yellow fever booster vaccination. CDR3 region: CASSQSGSSYNSPLHF. The CDR3 coding sequence is TGCGCCAGCAGTCAGTCTGGGAGCTCCTATAATTCACCCCTCCACTTT.